This TCR beta chain was found in a study of CD8+CD57+ T cells in acquired aplastic anemia. About the research overall: The sorted CD4+ and CD8+ cells yielded an average around 3 ug of DNA.

For CDR3 and TCR beta VDJ profiling, genomic DNA was the template used. Each CDR3 protein is one row after TCRdb ran MiXCR on the reads. The table lists hundreds of thousands of distinct CDR3 sequences, around 72% of them singletons. Turning to this clonotype: Its antigen is undetermined.

Points from the study as a whole: The same twenty-nine CD8+ CDR3 sequences occurred in patients and in controls.

This CDR3 has 17 residues. Trimming removed 2 bases from V and 6 bases from J; junction bases left unmatched: 12. Germline CDR1 reads SGHTA; CDR2 reads FQGNSA. Sequenced input: sorted CD4+, CD8+, or CD8+CD57+ T cells (not recorded which) from PBMCs. The receptor was isolated from a human donor in good health, serving as a control. The chain uses TRBV7-2 and TRBJ2-5, with TRBD1 matching 10 bases. Written as DNA, the CDR3 is TGTGCCAGCAGCTTATTTGGACAGGGGGGCAGCGAGCAGACCCAGTACTTC. Residues: CASSLFGQGGSEQTQYF.